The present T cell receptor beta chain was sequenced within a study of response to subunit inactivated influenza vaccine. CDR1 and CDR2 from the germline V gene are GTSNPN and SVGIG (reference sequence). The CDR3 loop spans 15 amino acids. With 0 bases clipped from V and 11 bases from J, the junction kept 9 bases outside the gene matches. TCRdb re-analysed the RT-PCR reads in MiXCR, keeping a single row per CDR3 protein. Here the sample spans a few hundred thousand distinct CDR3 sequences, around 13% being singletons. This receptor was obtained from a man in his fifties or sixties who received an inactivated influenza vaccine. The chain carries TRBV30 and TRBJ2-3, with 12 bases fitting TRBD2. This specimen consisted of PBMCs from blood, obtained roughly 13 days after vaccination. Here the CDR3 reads CAWSVRLAGGFLQYF. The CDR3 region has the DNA TGTGCCTGGAGTGTCCGTCTAGCGGGGGGGTTTTTGCAGTATTTT.